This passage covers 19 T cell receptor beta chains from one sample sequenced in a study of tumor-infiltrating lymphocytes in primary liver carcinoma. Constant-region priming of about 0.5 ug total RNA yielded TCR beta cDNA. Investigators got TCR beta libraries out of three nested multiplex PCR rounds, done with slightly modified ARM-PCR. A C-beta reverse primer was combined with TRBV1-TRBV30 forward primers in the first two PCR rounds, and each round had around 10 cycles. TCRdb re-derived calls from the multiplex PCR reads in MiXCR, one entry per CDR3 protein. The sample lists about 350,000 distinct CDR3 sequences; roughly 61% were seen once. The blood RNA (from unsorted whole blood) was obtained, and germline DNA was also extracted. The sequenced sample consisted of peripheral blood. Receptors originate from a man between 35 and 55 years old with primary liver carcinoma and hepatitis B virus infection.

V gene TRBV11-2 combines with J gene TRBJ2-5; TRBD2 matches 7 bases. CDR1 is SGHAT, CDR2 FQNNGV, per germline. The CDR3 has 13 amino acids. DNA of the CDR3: TGTGACGGCAGTTTTGGACTAGTAGAGACCCAGTACTTC. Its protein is CDGSFGLVETQYF.

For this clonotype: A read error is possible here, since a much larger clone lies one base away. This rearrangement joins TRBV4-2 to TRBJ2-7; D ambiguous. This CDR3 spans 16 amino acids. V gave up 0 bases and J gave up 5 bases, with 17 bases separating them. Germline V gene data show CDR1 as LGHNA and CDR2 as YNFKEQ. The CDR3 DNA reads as TGTGCCAGCAGCCAAGAGGGCGGAAACCCCTACCACGAGCAGTACTTC. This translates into CASSQEGGNPYHEQYF.

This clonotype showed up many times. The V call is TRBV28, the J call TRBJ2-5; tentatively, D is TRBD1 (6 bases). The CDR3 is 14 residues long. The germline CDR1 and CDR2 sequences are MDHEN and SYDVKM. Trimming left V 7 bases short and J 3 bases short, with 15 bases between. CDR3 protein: CASNPSTGEETQYF. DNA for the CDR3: TGTGCCAGCAACCCGTCGACAGGAGAAGAGACCCAGTACTTC.

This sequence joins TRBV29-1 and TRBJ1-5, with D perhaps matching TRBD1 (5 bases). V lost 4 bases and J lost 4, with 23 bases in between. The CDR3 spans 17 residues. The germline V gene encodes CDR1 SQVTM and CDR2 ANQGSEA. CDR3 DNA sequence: TGCAGCGTTGGAATAGGTTCCGGGGGGAGCGGAAATCAGCCCCAGCATTTT. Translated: CSVGIGSGGSGNQPQHF. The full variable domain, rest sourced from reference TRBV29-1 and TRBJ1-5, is SAVISQKPSRDICQRGTSLTIQCQVDSQVTMMFWYRQQPGQSLTLIATANQGSEATYESGFVIDKFPISRPNLTFSTLTVSNMSPEDSSIYLCSVGIGSGGSGNQPQHFGDGTRLSIL.

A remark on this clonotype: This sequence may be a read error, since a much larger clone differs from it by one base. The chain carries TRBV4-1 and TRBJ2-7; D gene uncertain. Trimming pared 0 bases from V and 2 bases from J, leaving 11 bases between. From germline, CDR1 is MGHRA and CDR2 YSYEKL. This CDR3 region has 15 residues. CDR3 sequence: CASSQECRAPYEQYF. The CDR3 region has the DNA TGCGCCAGCAGCCAAGAATGCCGGGCTCCCTACGAGCAGTACTTC.

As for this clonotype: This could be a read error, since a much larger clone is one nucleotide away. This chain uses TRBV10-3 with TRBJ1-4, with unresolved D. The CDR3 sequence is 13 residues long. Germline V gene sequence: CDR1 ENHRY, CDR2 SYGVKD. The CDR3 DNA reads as TGTGTCACCTGCGAGGACGGGCGGGAAAAACTGTTTTTT. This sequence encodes CVTCEDGREKLFF.

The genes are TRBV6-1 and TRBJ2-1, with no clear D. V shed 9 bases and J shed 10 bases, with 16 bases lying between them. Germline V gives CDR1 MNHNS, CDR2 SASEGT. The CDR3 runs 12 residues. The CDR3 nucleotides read TGTGCCAGTTCCAACGGACCATACGAGCAGTTCTTC. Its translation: CASSNGPYEQFF.

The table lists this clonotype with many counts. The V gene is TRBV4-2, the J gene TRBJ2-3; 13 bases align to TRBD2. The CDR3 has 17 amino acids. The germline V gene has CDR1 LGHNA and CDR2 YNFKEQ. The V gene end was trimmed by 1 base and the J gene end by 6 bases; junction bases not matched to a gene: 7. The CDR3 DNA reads TGTGCCAGCAGCCAAGGACTAGCGGGAGGCCGTAGGGATACGCAGTATTTT. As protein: CASSQGLAGGRRDTQYF.

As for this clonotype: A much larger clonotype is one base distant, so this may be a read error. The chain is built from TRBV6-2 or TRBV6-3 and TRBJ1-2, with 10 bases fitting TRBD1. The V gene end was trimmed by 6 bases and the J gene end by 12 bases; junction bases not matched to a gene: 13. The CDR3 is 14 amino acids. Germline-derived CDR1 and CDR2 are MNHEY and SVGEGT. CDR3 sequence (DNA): TGTGCCAGCAGGCTAGGGACAGGGGCGTTCGGCCACACCTTC. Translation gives CASRLGTGAFGHTF.

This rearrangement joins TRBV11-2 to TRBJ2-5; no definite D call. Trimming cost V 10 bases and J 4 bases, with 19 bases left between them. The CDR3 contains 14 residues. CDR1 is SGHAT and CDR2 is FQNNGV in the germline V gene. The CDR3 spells CATTLLDPGETQYF. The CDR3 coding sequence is TGTGCCACCACTCTCCTGGACCCCGGAGAGACCCAGTACTTC.

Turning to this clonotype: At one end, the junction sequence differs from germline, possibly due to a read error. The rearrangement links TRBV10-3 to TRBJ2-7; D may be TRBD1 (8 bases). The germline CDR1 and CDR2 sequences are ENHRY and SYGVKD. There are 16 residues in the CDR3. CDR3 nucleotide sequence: TGTGCCATCAGTGAGTTCAATGGACTAACAGGGGGGGAGCGGTACTTC. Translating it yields CAISEFNGLTGGERYF.

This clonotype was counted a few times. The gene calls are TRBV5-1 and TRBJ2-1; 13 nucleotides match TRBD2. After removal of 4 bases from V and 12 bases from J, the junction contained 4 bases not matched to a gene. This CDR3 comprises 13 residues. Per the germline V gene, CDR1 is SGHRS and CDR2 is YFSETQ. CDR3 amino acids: CASSPGLAGRQFF. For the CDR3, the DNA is TGCGCCAGCAGCCCGGGACTAGCGGGAAGGCAGTTCTTC.

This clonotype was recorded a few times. The CDR3 loop is CASVGARTSYEQYF. Here the CDR3 DNA reads TGCGCCAGCGTCGGGGCGCGCACCTCCTACGAGCAGTACTTC. The V call is TRBV10-2, the J call TRBJ2-7, with D possibly called TRBD1 or TRBD2 (5 bases each). Trimming pared 8 bases from V and 0 bases from J, leaving 14 bases between. The CDR3 runs 14 residues. CDR1 WSHSY and CDR2 SAAADI come from the germline V gene.

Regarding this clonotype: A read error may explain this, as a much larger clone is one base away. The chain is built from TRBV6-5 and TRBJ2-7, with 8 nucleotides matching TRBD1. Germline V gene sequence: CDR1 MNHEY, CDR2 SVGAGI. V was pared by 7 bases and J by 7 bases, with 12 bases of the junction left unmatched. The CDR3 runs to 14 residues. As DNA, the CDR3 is TGTGCCAGCAAGATGACAGGGGTATCGGGTGAGCAGTACTTC. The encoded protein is CASKMTGVSGEQYF.

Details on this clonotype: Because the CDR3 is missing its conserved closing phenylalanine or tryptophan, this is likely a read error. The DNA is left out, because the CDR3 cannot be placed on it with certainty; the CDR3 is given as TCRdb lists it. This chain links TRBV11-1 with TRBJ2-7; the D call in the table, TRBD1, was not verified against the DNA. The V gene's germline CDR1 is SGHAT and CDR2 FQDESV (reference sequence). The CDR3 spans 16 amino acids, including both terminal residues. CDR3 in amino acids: CASSLTAGRSTGEQHI.

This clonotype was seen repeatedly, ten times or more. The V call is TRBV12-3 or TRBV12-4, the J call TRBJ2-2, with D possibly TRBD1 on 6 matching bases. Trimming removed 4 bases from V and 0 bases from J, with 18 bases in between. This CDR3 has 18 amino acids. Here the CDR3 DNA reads TGTGCCAGCAGTTCACCCATTGGGGGCGGCGCGAACACCGGGGAGCTGTTTTTT. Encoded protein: CASSSPIGGGANTGELFF.

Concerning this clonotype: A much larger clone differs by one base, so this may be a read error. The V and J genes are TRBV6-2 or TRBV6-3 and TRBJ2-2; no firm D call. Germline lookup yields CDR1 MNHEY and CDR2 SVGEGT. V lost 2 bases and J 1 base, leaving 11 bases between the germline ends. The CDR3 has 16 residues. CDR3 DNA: TGTGCCAGCAGTTACGATCGCCCCGTGAACACCGGGGAGCTGTTTTTT. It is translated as CASSYDRPVNTGELFF.

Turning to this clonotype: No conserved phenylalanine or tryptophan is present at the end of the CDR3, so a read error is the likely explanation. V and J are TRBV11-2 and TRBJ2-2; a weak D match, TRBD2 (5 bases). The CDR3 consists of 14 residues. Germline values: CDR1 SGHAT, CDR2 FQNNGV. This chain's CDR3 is CASSSLRGTGELFI. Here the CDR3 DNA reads TGTGCCAGCAGCTCCTTACGGGGTACCGGGGAACTGTTTATT.

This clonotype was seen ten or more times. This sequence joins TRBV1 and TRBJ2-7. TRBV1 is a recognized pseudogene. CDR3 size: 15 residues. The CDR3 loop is CTSSQDDWVGNEQYF. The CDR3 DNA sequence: TGCACCAGCAGCCAAGATGACTGGGTAGGGAACGAGCAGTACTTC.